The clone carrying this T cell receptor beta chain was counted a single time. Its antigen is not known. This sample is part of a study of radiotherapy plus CTLA-4 blockade in lung cancer. The wider study: Patients showed objective responses in around a sixth of cases and disease control in about 30%. The study, taken as a whole, reports: Some TCR clones had been derived from tumors. These clones expanded in peripheral blood after radiotherapy plus ipilimumab. Early shifts in blood T cell clones, with interferon-beta, reportedly predicted response best.

Patients with chemo-refractory metastatic non-small-cell lung cancer received focal radiation plus CTLA-4 blockade with ipilimumab. Generated by immunoSEQ multiplex PCR, the TCRdb table keeps only in-frame clones and is missing some. Of some 94,000 clones listed, about four fifths are singletons. Germline lookup yields CDR1 SQVTM and CDR2 ANQGSEA. The CDR3 consists of 16 residues. The ends were cut back, 5 bases at V and 1 base at J, with 20 bases in the middle. Here the sequenced sample was peripheral blood, taken from a patient treated with radiotherapy plus ipilimumab. The sequence derives from a human donor with non-small cell lung cancer that progressed on radiotherapy plus ipilimumab. The chain is built from TRBV29-1 and TRBJ1-1; D is unresolved. In nucleotides, the CDR3 is TGCAGCGTTATAGCCACCGGGAGCAGGTGGAACACTGAAGCTTTCTTT. As protein: CSVIATGSRWNTEAFF.